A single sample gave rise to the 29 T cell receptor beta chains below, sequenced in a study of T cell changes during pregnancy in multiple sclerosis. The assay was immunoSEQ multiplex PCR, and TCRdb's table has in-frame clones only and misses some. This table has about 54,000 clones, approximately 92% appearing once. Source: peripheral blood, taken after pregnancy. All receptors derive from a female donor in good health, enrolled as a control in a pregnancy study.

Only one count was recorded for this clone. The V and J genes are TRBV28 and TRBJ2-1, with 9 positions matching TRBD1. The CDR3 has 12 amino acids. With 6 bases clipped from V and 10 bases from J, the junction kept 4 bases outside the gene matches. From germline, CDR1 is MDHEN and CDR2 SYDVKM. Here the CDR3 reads CASRPGTGEQFF. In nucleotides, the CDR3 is TGTGCCAGCAGACCCGGGACAGGGGAGCAGTTCTTC.

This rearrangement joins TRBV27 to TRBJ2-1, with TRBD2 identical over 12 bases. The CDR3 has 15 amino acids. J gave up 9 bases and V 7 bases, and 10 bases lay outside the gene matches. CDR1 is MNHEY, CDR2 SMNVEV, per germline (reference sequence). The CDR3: CASTPSGRVPSEQFF. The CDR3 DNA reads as TGTGCCAGCACCCCTAGCGGGAGGGTCCCCAGTGAGCAGTTCTTC.

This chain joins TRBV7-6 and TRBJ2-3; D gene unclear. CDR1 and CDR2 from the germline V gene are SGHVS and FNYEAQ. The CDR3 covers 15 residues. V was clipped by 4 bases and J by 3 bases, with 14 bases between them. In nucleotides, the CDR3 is TGTGCCAGCAGCTCGGCGGTGTATACGACAGATACGCAGTATTTT. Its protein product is CASSSAVYTTDTQYF.

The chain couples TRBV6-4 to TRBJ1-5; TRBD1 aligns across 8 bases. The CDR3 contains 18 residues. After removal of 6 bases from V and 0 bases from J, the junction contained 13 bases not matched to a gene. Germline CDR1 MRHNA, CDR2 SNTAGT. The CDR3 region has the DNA TGTGCCAGCAGGCACAGGGGGGACAGTTTTCATAGCAATCAGCCCCAGCATTTT. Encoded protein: CASRHRGDSFHSNQPQHF.

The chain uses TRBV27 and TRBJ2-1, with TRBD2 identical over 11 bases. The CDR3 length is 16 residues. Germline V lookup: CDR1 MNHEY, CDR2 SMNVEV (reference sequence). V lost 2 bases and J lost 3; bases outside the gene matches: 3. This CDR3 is CASSLTGTSGYNEQFF. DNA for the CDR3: TGTGCCAGCAGTTTAACCGGGACTAGCGGCTACAATGAGCAGTTCTTC.

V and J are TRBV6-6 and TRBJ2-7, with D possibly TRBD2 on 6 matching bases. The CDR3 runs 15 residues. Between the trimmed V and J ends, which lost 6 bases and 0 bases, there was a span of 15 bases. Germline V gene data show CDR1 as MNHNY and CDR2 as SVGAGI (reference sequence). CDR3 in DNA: TGTGCCAGCAGCATCCGGGACTTCGGCTCCTACGAGCAGTACTTC. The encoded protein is CASSIRDFGSYEQYF.

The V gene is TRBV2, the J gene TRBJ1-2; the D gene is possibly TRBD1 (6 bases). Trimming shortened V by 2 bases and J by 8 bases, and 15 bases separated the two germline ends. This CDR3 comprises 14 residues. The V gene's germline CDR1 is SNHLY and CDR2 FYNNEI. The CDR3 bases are TGTGCCAGCAGTGAAATCTCCAGGGGTAGGGGCTACACCTTC. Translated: CASSEISRGRGYTF.

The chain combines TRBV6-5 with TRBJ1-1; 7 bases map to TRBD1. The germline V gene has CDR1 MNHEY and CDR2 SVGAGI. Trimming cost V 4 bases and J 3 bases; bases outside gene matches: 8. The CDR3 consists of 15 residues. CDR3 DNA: TGTGCCAGCAGTTCTTTCTCAGGGGGAGACACTGAAGCTTTCTTT. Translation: CASSSFSGGDTEAFF.

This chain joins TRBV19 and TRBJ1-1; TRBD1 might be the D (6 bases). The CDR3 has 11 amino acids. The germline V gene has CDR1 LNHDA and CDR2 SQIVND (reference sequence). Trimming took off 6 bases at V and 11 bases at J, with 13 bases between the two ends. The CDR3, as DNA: TGTGCCAGTAGGCTACAGGGTGAGGCTTTCTTT. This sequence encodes CASRLQGEAFF.

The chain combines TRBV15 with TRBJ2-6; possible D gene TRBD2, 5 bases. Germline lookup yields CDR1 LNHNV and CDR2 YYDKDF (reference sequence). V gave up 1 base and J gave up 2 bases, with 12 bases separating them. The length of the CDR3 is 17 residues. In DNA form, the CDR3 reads TGTGCCACCAGCAGAGTCGGGGATCGGGCTGGGGCCAACGTCCTGACTTTC. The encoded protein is CATSRVGDRAGANVLTF.

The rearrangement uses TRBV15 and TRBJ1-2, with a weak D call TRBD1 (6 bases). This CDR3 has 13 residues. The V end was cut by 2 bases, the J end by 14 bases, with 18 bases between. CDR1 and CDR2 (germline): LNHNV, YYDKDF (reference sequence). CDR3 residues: CATSRSPHRVGTF. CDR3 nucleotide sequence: TGTGCCACCAGCAGATCCCCACACAGGGTAGGAACCTTC.

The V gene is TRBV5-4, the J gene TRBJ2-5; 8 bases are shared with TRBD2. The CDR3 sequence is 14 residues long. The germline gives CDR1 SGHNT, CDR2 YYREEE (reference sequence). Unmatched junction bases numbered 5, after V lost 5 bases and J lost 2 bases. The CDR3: CASRSAGGQETQYF. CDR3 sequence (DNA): TGTGCCAGCAGGTCTGCGGGGGGACAAGAGACCCAGTACTTC.

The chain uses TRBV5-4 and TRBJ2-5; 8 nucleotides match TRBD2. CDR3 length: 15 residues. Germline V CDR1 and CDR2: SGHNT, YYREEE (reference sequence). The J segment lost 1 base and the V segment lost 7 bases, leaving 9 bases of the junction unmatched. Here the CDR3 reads CASWRGGGLQETQYF. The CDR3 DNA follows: TGTGCCAGCTGGCGGGGCGGGGGGCTCCAAGAGACCCAGTACTTC.

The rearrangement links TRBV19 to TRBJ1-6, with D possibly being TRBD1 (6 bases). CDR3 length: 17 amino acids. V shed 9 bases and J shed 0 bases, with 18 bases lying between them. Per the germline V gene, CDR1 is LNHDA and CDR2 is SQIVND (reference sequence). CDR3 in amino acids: CASHGGLSGSYNSPLHF. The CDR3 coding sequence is TGTGCCAGCCATGGGGGCCTAAGCGGCTCCTATAATTCACCCCTCCACTTT.

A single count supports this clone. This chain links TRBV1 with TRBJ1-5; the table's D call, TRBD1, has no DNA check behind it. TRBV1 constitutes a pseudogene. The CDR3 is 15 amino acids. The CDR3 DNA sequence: TGCACCAGCAGCCGGAGACAGGGGAGCAATCAGCCCCAGCATTTT. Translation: CTSSRRQGSNQPQHF.

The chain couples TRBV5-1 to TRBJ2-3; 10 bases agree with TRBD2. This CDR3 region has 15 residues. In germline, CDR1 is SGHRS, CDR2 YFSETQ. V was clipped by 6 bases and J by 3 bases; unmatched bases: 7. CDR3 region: CASTELAGGTDTQYF. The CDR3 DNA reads TGCGCCAGCACCGAATTAGCGGGAGGTACAGATACGCAGTATTTT.

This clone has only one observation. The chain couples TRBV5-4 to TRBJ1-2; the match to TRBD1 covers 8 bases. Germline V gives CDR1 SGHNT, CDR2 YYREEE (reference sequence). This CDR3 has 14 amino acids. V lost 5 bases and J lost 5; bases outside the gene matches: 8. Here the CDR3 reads CASRIIGQGYGYTF. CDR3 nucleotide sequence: TGTGCCAGCAGAATCATCGGACAGGGATATGGCTACACCTTC.

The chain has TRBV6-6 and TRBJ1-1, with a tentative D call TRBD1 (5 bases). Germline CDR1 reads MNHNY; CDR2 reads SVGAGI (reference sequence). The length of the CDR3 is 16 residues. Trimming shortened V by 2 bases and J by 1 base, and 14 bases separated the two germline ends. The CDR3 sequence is CASSYGGRGQNTEAFF. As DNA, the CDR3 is TGTGCCAGCAGTTACGGGGGGAGGGGTCAGAACACTGAAGCTTTCTTT.

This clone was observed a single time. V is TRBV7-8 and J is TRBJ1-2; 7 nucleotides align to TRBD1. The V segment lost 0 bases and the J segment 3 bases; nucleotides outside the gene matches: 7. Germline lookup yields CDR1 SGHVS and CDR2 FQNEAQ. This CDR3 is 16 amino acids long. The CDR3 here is CASSLAVRGGYYGYTF. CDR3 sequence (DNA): TGTGCCAGCAGCTTAGCTGTGAGAGGGGGCTACTATGGCTACACCTTC. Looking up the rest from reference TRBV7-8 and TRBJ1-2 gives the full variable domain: GAGVSQSPRYKVAKRGQDVALRCDPISGHVSLFWYQQALGQGPEFLTYFQNEAQLDKSGLPSDRFFAERPEGSVSTLKIQRTQQEDSAVYLCASSLAVRGGYYGYTFGSGTRLTVV.

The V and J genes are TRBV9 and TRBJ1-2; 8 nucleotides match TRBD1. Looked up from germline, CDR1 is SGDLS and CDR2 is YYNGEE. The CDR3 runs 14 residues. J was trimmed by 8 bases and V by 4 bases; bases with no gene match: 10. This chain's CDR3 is CASSRTQGAGGYTF. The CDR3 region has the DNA TGTGCCAGCAGCCGTACTCAGGGGGCGGGAGGCTACACCTTC.

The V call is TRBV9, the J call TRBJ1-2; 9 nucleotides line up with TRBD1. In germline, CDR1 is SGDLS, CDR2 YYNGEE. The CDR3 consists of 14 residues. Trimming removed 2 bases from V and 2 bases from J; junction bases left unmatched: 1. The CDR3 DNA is TGTGCCAGCAGCGTCGGGACAGGGAACTATGGCTACACCTTC. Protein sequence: CASSVGTGNYGYTF. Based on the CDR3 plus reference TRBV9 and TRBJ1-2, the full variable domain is DSGVTQTPKHLITATGQRVTLRCSPRSGDLSVYWYQQSLDQGLQFLIQYYNGEERAKGNILERFSAQQFPDLHSELNLSSLELGDSALYFCASSVGTGNYGYTFGSGTRLTVV.

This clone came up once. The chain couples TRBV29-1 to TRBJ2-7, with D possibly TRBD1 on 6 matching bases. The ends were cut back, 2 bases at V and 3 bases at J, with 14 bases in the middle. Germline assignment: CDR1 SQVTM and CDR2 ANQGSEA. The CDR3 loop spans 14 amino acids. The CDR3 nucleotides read TGCAGCGTTGAAATTAGTGGACAGAGCTACGAGCAGTACTTC. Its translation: CSVEISGQSYEQYF.

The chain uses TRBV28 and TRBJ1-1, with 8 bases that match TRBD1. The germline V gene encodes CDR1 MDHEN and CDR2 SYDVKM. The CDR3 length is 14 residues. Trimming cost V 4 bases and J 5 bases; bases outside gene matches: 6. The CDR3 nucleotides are TGTGCCAGCAGTTCACCGGGACAGGTGACTGAAGCTTTCTTT. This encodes CASSSPGQVTEAFF.

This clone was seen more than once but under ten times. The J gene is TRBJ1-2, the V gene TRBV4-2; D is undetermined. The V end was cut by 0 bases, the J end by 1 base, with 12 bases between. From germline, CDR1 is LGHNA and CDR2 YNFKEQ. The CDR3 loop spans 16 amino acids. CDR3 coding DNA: TGTGCCAGCAGCCAAGATCGGGGAAGGCTTAACTATGGCTACACCTTC. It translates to CASSQDRGRLNYGYTF.

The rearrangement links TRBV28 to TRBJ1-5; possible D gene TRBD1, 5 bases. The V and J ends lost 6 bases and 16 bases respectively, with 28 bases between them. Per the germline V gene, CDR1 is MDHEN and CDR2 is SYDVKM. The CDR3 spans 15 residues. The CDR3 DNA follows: TGTGCCAGCAGGGGCACCAGGGAGGTTTGGGGTTTAAACCATTTT. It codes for CASRGTREVWGLNHF.

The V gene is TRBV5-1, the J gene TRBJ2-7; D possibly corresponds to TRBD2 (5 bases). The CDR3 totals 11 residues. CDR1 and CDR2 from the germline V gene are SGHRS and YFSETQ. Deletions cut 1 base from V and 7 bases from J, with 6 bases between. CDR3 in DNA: TGCGCCAGCAGCTTGCCGGGGGAGCAGTACTTC. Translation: CASSLPGEQYF.

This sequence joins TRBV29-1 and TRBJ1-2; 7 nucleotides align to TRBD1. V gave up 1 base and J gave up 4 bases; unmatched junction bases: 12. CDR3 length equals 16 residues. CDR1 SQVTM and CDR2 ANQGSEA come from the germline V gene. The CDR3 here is CSVEGAPPGGGYGYTF. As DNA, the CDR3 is TGCAGCGTTGAAGGTGCCCCTCCAGGGGGAGGCTATGGCTACACCTTC.

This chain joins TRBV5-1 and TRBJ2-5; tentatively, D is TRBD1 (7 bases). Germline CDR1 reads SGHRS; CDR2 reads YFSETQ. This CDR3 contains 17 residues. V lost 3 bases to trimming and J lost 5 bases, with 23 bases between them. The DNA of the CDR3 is TGCGCCAGCAGCTGGGGACTCTACGGGACAGACGGCGAGACCCAGTACTTC. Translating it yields CASSWGLYGTDGETQYF.

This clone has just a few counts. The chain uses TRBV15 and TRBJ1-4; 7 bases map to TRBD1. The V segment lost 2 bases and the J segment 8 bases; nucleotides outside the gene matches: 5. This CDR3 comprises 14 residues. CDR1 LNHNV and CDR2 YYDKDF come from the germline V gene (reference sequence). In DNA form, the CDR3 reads TGTGCCACCAGCAGATCCGGGACAGACGAAAAACTGTTTTTT. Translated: CATSRSGTDEKLFF.